One sample yielded the 14 T cell receptor beta chains listed below, sequenced in a study of spatial heterogeneity in lung cancer. Notes on the study in general: Counts of expanded alpha and beta TCRs within tumors tracked the tumor nonsynonymous mutation count.

These receptors are not linked to any known antigen. TCRdb analysed the 5' RACE reads with MiXCR anew, one entry per CDR3 protein. Among about 13,000 distinct CDR3 sequences, under 6% were seen once, and the ten largest hold 25%. Time point defined: sample taken at primary tumor resection. Sample: lung tumor tissue, taken at surgery. These receptors were taken from a male donor with early-stage non-small cell lung cancer.

This clonotype was recorded many times. Being off target in a library aimed at alpha chains, this beta chain has a size of little meaning. This rearrangement joins TRBV5-1 to TRBJ2-2; D unresolved. Germline CDR1 and CDR2: SGHRS and YFSETQ. The CDR3 is 13 residues long. Trimming cost V 4 bases and J 3 bases, with 7 bases left between them. The CDR3 DNA sequence: TGCGCCAGCAGCGACACGGACACCGGGGAGCTGTTTTTT. Translation: CASSDTDTGELFF.

This clonotype was detected only a few times. This beta chain turned up in a library designed for alpha chains; as an off-target read, its abundance says little. The chain combines TRBV7-2 with TRBJ2-7; no clear D. The CDR3 runs to 12 residues. Germline V gene sequence: CDR1 SGHTA, CDR2 FQGNSA. Trimming shortened V by 5 bases and J by 2 bases, and 7 bases separated the two germline ends. The chain's CDR3 is CASSQQPYEQYF. The CDR3 nucleotides are TGTGCCAGCAGCCAACAGCCCTACGAGCAGTACTTC.

The table lists this clonotype with many counts. Because this beta chain is a stray read in a library intended to capture alpha chains, its abundance should not be given much weight. This chain connects TRBV18 to TRBJ2-7, with 9 bases aligning to TRBD1. The germline gives CDR1 KGHSH, CDR2 LQKENI. The CDR3 is made up of 14 amino acids. J was trimmed by 1 base and V by 7 bases; bases with no gene match: 5. CDR3 DNA sequence: TGTGCCAGCTTGGAAGGGACAGGGTCCTACGAGCAGTACTTC. Translation gives CASLEGTGSYEQYF.

This clonotype was counted many times. This beta chain is an off-target read within a library intended for alpha chains, so its frequency means little. The chain has TRBV27 and TRBJ2-7; 7 bases agree with TRBD2. Germline V CDR1 and CDR2: MNHEY, SMNVEV (reference sequence). There are 15 residues in the CDR3. V was pared by 1 base and J by 3 bases, with 6 bases of the junction left unmatched. The CDR3 region is CASSLWPSGNYEQYF. Here the CDR3 DNA reads TGTGCCAGCAGTTTATGGCCTAGCGGAAACTACGAGCAGTACTTC.

This clonotype was counted many times. This beta chain is a stray read from a library made for alpha chains; its abundance is not meaningful. V and J are TRBV20-1 and TRBJ2-7; the D gene is possibly TRBD1 (6 bases). Germline CDR1 is DFQATT and CDR2 is SNEGSKA (reference sequence). V shed 6 bases and J shed 5 bases, with 20 bases lying between them. The CDR3 runs to 14 residues. The CDR3: CSAPDKGQNNEQYF. The CDR3 nucleotides are TGCAGTGCACCGGACAAGGGACAAAACAACGAGCAGTACTTC.

This clonotype was seen a few times. Within a library made for alpha chains, this beta chain is off target, and its count is uninformative. The CDR3 reads CASSLALESTFLKYF. DNA of the CDR3: TGTGCCAGCAGCTTAGCCTTAGAGTCGACATTTCTTAAGTACTTC. This sequence joins TRBV11-2 and TRBJ2-7; D is unclear. Germline V gives CDR1 SGHAT, CDR2 FQNNGV. Trimming removed 1 base from V and 11 bases from J, with 21 bases in between. This CDR3 has 15 amino acids. The full variable domain, in which reference TRBV11-2 and TRBJ2-7 provide the parts outside the CDR3, is EAGVAQSPRYKIIEKRQSVAFWCNPISGHATLYWYQQILGQGPKLLIQFQNNGVVDDSQLPKDRFSAERLKGVDSTLKIQPAKLEDSAVYLCASSLALESTFLKYFGPGTRLTVT.

Sample share makes this clonotype large. With the library built for alpha chains, this beta chain is off target and its frequency is not meaningful. This rearrangement joins TRBV27 to TRBJ2-7, with TRBD1 matching 8 bases. The CDR3 extends over 14 amino acids. V trimming: 2 bases; J trimming: 3 bases; junction bases outside the gene matches: 3. The germline V gene has CDR1 MNHEY and CDR2 SMNVEV (reference sequence). For the CDR3, the DNA is TGTGCCAGCAGTTTACAGGGGGCCAACTACGAGCAGTACTTC. Protein: CASSLQGANYEQYF.

Comments on this clonotype: This beta chain turned up in a library designed for alpha chains; as an off-target read, its abundance says little. The chain links TRBV6-1 to TRBJ1-6; D gene uncertain. V gave up 6 bases and J gave up 7 bases, with 7 bases separating them. The CDR3 has 12 residues. The germline V gene encodes CDR1 MNHNS and CDR2 SASEGT. The DNA for the CDR3 is TGTGCCAGCAGGAAGGAAAATTCACCCCTCCACTTT. Its translation is CASRKENSPLHF.

As concerns this clonotype: Found in a library prepared for alpha chains, this beta chain is an off-target read, and its abundance has little meaning. The chain carries TRBV5-1 and TRBJ2-5; D is unclear. This CDR3 region has 13 residues. In germline, CDR1 is SGHRS, CDR2 YFSETQ. V was pared by 5 bases and J by 1 base, with 9 bases between. The chain's CDR3 is CASRRGIQETQYF. The CDR3 DNA is TGCGCCAGCAGACGTGGGATCCAAGAGACCCAGTACTTC.

This clonotype was seen many times. As an off-target read in a library built for alpha chains, this beta chain has a frequency of little significance. J is TRBJ2-7 and V is TRBV6-2 or TRBV6-3; 7 bases map to TRBD2. Trimming cost V 2 bases and J 9 bases; bases outside gene matches: 4. There are 12 residues in the CDR3. Looked up from germline, CDR1 is MNHEY and CDR2 is SVGEGT. The CDR3 here is CASSYPGGLQYF. CDR3 bases: TGTGCCAGCAGTTACCCGGGGGGTTTGCAGTACTTC.

This clonotype was seen a handful of times. The library was prepared for alpha chains; this beta chain is a stray read, so its frequency means little. The chain has TRBV4-1 and TRBJ1-2; 7 nucleotides align to TRBD1. This CDR3 contains 14 residues. V trimming: 3 bases; J trimming: 5 bases; junction bases outside the gene matches: 6. Germline V gene sequence: CDR1 MGHRA, CDR2 YSYEKL. CDR3 amino acids: CASSHVGTAYGYTF. The CDR3 nucleotides read TGCGCCAGCAGCCATGTGGGGACAGCGTATGGCTACACCTTC.

This clonotype was observed at least ten times. This beta chain appears as a stray read in a library generated for alpha chains; its size is not informative. The chain carries TRBV28 and TRBJ2-7; the D gene is possibly TRBD2 (6 bases). The CDR3 is 13 amino acids. Between the trimmed V and J ends, which lost 5 bases and 3 bases, there was a span of 11 bases. Per germline, CDR1 MDHEN and CDR2 SYDVKM. CDR3 in DNA: TGTGCCAGCAGTGCGGGACTTCGCTACGAGCAGTACTTC. Translating gives CASSAGLRYEQYF.

This clonotype was detected ten times or more. This beta chain lies outside the target of a library built for alpha chains; its clone size means little. The rearrangement joins TRBV6-2 or TRBV6-3 to TRBJ2-5; 7 bases match TRBD2. Looked up from germline, CDR1 is MNHEY and CDR2 is SVGEGT. V trimming: 2 bases; J trimming: 1 base; junction bases outside the gene matches: 7. This CDR3 is built from 16 residues. The CDR3 protein is CASSYRPWEGQETQYF. DNA for the CDR3: TGTGCCAGCAGTTACCGACCTTGGGAGGGCCAAGAGACCCAGTACTTC.

This clonotype was counted a few times. Little can be read into the size of this beta chain, an off-target read in a library designed for alpha chains. The rearrangement links TRBV20-1 to TRBJ1-1; 7 positions agree with TRBD1. Germline CDR1 is DFQATT and CDR2 is SNEGSKA (reference sequence). V was pared by 6 bases and J by 5 bases, with 9 bases of the junction left unmatched. This CDR3 spans 13 amino acids. CDR3: CSALDRRWTEAFF. The DNA of the CDR3 is TGCAGTGCCTTGGACAGGAGGTGGACTGAAGCTTTCTTT.